The TCR beta chain under discussion was sequenced for a study of cytomegalovirus exposure and HLA in healthy donors. Findings and caveats of the study: Some TCR beta chains (roughly 160 of them) were listed as cytomegalovirus-associated.

Points on this clone: What it binds is not known. Other nucleotide sequences from this sample produce the same CDR3.

The V gene lost 3 bases and the J gene lost 1 base, with 6 bases spanning the gap. Germline CDR1 is SGHAT and CDR2 is FQNNGV. The CDR3 length is 13 residues. Measured with immunoSEQ multiplex PCR; TCRdb has only the in-frame clones, and not every one. This table holds about 200,000 clones, roughly three quarters found once. The donors were part of the validation cohort, which consisted of over a hundred subjects and was separate from the first cohort of about 720 subjects. The TCR was taken from a woman aged 30 to 39 in good health and CMV-seronegative. J is TRBJ1-1 and V is TRBV11-2, with D uncertain. The sequenced material came from PBMCs. CDR3 DNA sequence: TGTGCCAGCAGCTTTGCGGGGAACACTGAAGCTTTCTTT. Residues: CASSFAGNTEAFF.